A single sample is the source of the 19 T cell receptor beta chains below, sequenced in a study of identical twins. TCRdb reprocessed the 5' RACE reads with MiXCR, giving one entry per CDR3 protein. The sample contains a few hundred thousand distinct CDR3 sequences, around 8.3% of which appear only once. Another study also made use of these data, one on yellow fever vaccine responses in identical twins.

Sample: CD8+ T cells sorted from blood. These receptors were obtained from a woman younger than 30 in good health.

This clonotype was found many times. This chain connects TRBV7-8 to TRBJ2-2; 9 bases align to TRBD1. Germline lookup yields CDR1 SGHVS and CDR2 FQNEAQ. The CDR3 is 14 residues long. V trimming: 3 bases; J trimming: 7 bases; junction bases outside the gene matches: 3. The CDR3: CASSFRQGVGELFF. CDR3 DNA: TGTGCCAGCAGCTTTAGACAGGGGGTCGGGGAGCTGTTTTTT.

This clonotype was detected a few times. The V call is TRBV4-3, the J call TRBJ2-1; D is tentatively TRBD1 or TRBD2 (5 bases each). V lost 0 bases to trimming and J lost 7 bases, with 10 bases between them. Looked up from germline, CDR1 is LGHNA and CDR2 is YSLEER. The CDR3 is 14 residues long. The DNA for the CDR3 is TGCGCCAGCAGCCAAGATTGGGGGATTAATGAGCAGTTCTTC. Translated, it gives CASSQDWGINEQFF.

This rearrangement joins TRBV20-1 to TRBJ1-6, with D possibly TRBD1 on 5 matching bases. The V end lost 0 bases, the J end lost 9 bases, and 18 bases lay between the germline ends. Germline lookup yields CDR1 DFQATT and CDR2 SNEGSKA (reference sequence). This CDR3 has 16 residues. The CDR3: CSARDIKKGDGSPLHF. CDR3 DNA sequence: TGCAGTGCTAGAGATATAAAGAAAGGGGACGGTTCACCCCTCCACTTT.

This clonotype turned up a few times. The genes are TRBV29-1 and TRBJ2-7; D not certain. This CDR3 contains 13 residues. Germline V CDR1 and CDR2: SQVTM, ANQGSEA. Trimming removed 1 base from V and 0 bases from J, with 7 bases in between. CDR3 sequence reads: CSVEGRNSYEQYF. DNA for the CDR3: TGCAGCGTTGAAGGGCGAAACTCCTACGAGCAGTACTTC.

This clonotype was recorded at least ten times. The V gene is TRBV9, the J gene TRBJ2-5, with no clear D. The CDR3 length is 14 residues. V was pared by 4 bases and J by 2 bases, with 12 bases between. Germline CDR1 and CDR2: SGDLS and YYNGEE. This chain's CDR3 is CASSPRRRQETQYF. CDR3 DNA sequence: TGTGCCAGCAGCCCACGCAGGCGACAAGAGACCCAGTACTTC.

This clonotype appeared many times. V gene TRBV12-3 or TRBV12-4 combines with J gene TRBJ1-1; TRBD1 matches 7 bases. The CDR3 covers 15 residues. V was clipped by 5 bases and J by 1 base; unmatched bases: 7. CDR3 in DNA: TGTGCCAGCAGTCCGAACAGGGGCTCGAACACTGAAGCTTTCTTT. Its translation: CASSPNRGSNTEAFF.

This clonotype was counted ten times or more. The chain recombines TRBV27 with TRBJ2-1; a possible D gene is TRBD2 (6 bases). Germline values: CDR1 MNHEY, CDR2 SMNVEV (reference sequence). V gave up 1 base and J gave up 0 bases, with 10 bases separating them. This CDR3 spans 16 amino acids. The CDR3 protein is CASSLFSGGSYNEQFF. In DNA form, the CDR3 reads TGTGCCAGCAGTTTATTCTCCGGGGGCTCCTACAATGAGCAGTTCTTC.

The chain combines TRBV7-8 with TRBJ2-4; 10 bases map to TRBD2. Germline V CDR1 and CDR2: SGHVS, FQNEAQ. This CDR3 has 19 residues. V gave up 1 base and J gave up 1 base; unmatched junction bases: 10. This CDR3 is CASSLGSGRVPEAKNIQYF. In nucleotides, the CDR3 is TGTGCCAGCAGCTTAGGAAGCGGGAGGGTCCCTGAGGCCAAAAACATTCAGTACTTC.

The chain links TRBV4-3 to TRBJ2-5; 13 bases agree with TRBD2. The ends lost 8 bases at V and 3 bases at J; junction bases unmatched: 6. The CDR3 consists of 15 residues. CDR1 is LGHNA, CDR2 YSLEER, per germline. This CDR3 reads CASGRLAGGKETQYF. In DNA, the CDR3 is TGCGCCAGCGGCCGACTAGCGGGAGGAAAAGAGACCCAGTACTTC.

This clonotype was detected many times. The chain links TRBV5-5 to TRBJ2-3; D possibly corresponds to TRBD2 (6 bases). Germline V gene sequence: CDR1 SGHKS, CDR2 YYEKEE (reference sequence). V dropped 0 bases and J dropped 6 bases, with 17 bases sitting between them. This CDR3 has 16 amino acids. CDR3 coding DNA: TGTGCCAGCAGCTTGGGGGCGGGAACCTGGGAGGATACGCAGTATTTT. This codes for CASSLGAGTWEDTQYF.

This chain joins TRBV15 and TRBJ1-1; D gene uncertain. Trimming left V 3 bases short and J 2 bases short, with 10 bases between. CDR3 size: 14 residues. Germline CDR1 LNHNV, CDR2 YYDKDF (reference sequence). The CDR3 sequence: CATSSTAFNTEAFF. The CDR3 DNA reads TGTGCCACCAGCAGCACAGCCTTCAACACTGAAGCTTTCTTT.

This clonotype was picked up a small number of times. The rearrangement uses TRBV20-1 and TRBJ2-7, with D maybe TRBD2 (5 bases). V was cut by 6 bases and J by 2 bases, with 14 bases left in between. Germline CDR1 reads DFQATT; CDR2 reads SNEGSKA (reference sequence). The CDR3 is made up of 13 amino acids. The CDR3 DNA reads as TGCAGTGCCCTGAAGGACTCGCCCTACGAGCAGTACTTC. It encodes CSALKDSPYEQYF.

This clonotype was observed at least ten times. V is TRBV20-1 and J is TRBJ2-5; D may be TRBD1 or TRBD2 (5 bases each). The CDR3 spans 12 residues. V was trimmed by 6 bases and J by 1 base, leaving 9 bases between them. The germline V gene has CDR1 DFQATT and CDR2 SNEGSKA (reference sequence). The CDR3 nucleotides are TGCAGTGCCCGGGGACCCCAAGAGACCCAGTACTTC. It encodes CSARGPQETQYF.

This clonotype was detected many times. This chain uses TRBV9 with TRBJ2-1; D not certain. Trimming removed 0 bases at V and 9 bases at J, with 7 bases between. Germline assignment: CDR1 SGDLS and CDR2 YYNGEE. CDR3 size: 12 residues. The CDR3 sequence: CASSVETGEQFF. In DNA, the CDR3 is TGTGCCAGCAGCGTAGAAACTGGTGAGCAGTTCTTC.

This clonotype came up a few times. V usage is TRBV27 and J usage is TRBJ2-7; a possible D gene is TRBD1 (5 bases). CDR1 is MNHEY, CDR2 SMNVEV, per germline (reference sequence). Trimming cost V 2 bases and J 5 bases, with 10 bases left between them. The CDR3 covers 13 residues. CDR3 loop: CASSLTKGDEQYF. CDR3 sequence (DNA): TGTGCCAGCAGTTTAACGAAAGGGGACGAGCAGTACTTC.

This clonotype was seen repeatedly, ten times or more. The rearrangement links TRBV29-1 to TRBJ2-3, with no clear D. CDR1 is SQVTM, CDR2 ANQGSEA, per germline. This CDR3 comprises 15 residues. V lost 5 bases and J lost 1, with 16 bases in between. This chain's CDR3 is CSVLGDLVGTDTQYF. CDR3 bases: TGCAGCGTTCTGGGTGACTTAGTGGGCACAGATACGCAGTATTTT.

The J gene is TRBJ2-1, the V gene TRBV13, with D maybe TRBD2 (5 bases). The ends were cut back, 4 bases at V and 9 bases at J, with 22 bases in the middle. The germline CDR1 and CDR2 sequences are PRHDT and FYEKMQ (reference sequence). This CDR3 contains 16 residues. The CDR3 nucleotides read TGTGCCAGCAGCTCCCCCGGGATTATCCCAGGCGGTGAGCAGTTCTTC. Encoded protein: CASSSPGIIPGGEQFF. The full variable domain, with the rest looked up from reference TRBV13 and TRBJ2-1, is AAGVIQSPRHLIKEKRETATLKCYPIPRHDTVYWYQQGPGQDPQFLISFYEKMQSDKGSIPDRFSAQQFSDYHSELNMSSLELGDSALYFCASSSPGIIPGGEQFFGPGTRLTVL.

The table lists this clonotype with a few counts. This rearrangement joins TRBV7-9 to TRBJ2-7; D is unresolved. V was clipped by 5 bases and J by 0 bases, with 14 bases between them. Germline V gene sequence: CDR1 SEHNR, CDR2 FQNEAQ (reference sequence). The CDR3 extends over 15 amino acids. CDR3 sequence (DNA): TGTGCCAGCAGCGGGGTTGAAAGTTACTCCTACGAGCAGTACTTC. Its protein product is CASSGVESYSYEQYF.

V usage is TRBV4-3 and J usage is TRBJ2-7; 8 positions match TRBD2. The germline V gene encodes CDR1 LGHNA and CDR2 YSLEER. J lost 2 bases, V lost 0 bases, and 3 bases had no gene match. The CDR3 runs 15 residues. The CDR3 coding sequence is TGCGCCAGCAGCCAAGAGCGGGAGGCCGCCTACGAGCAGTACTTC. This translates into CASSQEREAAYEQYF.